The clone carrying this TCR beta chain has ten or more counts. Its antigen is undetermined. This sample is drawn from a study of T cells in Graves' hyperthyroidism and ophthalmopathy. Study-level findings and limits: Before onset, ophthalmopathy was predicted by the model a median 6.5 months earlier.

CDR1 DFQATT and CDR2 SNEGSKA come from the germline V gene (reference sequence). V was trimmed by 5 bases and J by 8 bases, leaving 21 bases between them. This CDR3 is built from 14 residues. Researchers took RNA transcripts and amplified the TCR beta CDR3 regions from them. A first-round RT-PCR of the TCR CDR3 used the HTBI primer set. A single record per CDR3 protein comes from TCRdb applying MiXCR to the multiplex PCR reads. This table holds hundreds of thousands of distinct CDR3 sequences, around 20% found once. The clonotype comes from a woman aged 45-59 years with Graves' hyperthyroidism that later progressed to Graves' ophthalmopathy. This rearrangement joins TRBV20-1 to TRBJ1-2, with D hard to call. Sequenced material: blood. The CDR3 loop is CSAPRLNSMGGYTF. The DNA of the CDR3 is TGCAGTGCTCCCCGACTTAACAGTATGGGGGGCTACACCTTC.